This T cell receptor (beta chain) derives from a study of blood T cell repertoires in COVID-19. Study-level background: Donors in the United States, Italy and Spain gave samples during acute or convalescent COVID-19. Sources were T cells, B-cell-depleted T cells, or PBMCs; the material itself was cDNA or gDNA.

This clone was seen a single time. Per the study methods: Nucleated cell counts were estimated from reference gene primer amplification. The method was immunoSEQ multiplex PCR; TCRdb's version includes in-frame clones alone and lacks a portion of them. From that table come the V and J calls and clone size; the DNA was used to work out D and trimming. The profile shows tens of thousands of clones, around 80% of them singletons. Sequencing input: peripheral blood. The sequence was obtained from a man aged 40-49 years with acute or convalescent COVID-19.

The CDR3 DNA reads TGTGCCTGGAGGGCAGGGGCGCTTCTACTGAACACTGAAGCTTTCTTT. It encodes CAWRAGALLLNTEAFF. This chain joins TRBV30 and TRBJ1-1; D is perhaps TRBD1 (6 bases). Germline V lookup: CDR1 GTSNPN, CDR2 SVGIG (reference sequence). Trimming took 3 bases from V and 0 from J, leaving 17 bases between them. This CDR3 comprises 16 residues. The complete variable domain, with remaining parts taken from reference TRBV30 and TRBJ1-1, reads SQTIHQWPATLVQPVGSPLSLECTVEGTSNPNLYWYRQAAGRGLQLLFYSVGIGQISSEVPQNLSASRPQDRQFILSSKKLLLSDSGFYLCAWRAGALLLNTEAFFGQGTRLTVV.